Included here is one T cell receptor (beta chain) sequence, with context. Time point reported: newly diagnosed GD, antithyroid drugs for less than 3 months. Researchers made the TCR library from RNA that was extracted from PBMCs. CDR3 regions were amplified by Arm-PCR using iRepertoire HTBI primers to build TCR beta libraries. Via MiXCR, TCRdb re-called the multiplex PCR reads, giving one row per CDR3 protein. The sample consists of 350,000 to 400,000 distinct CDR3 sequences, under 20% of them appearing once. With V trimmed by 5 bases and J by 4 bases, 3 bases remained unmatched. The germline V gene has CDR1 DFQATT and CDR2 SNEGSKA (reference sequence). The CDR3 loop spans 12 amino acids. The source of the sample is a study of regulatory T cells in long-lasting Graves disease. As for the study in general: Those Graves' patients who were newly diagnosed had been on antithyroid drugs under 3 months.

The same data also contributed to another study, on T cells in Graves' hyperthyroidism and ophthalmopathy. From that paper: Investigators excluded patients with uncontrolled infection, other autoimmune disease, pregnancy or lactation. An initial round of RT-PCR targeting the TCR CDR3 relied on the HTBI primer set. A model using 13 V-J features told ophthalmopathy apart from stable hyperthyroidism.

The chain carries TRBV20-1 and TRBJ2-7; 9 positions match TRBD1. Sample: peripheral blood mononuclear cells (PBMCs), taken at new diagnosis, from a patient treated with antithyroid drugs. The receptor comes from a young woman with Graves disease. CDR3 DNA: TGCAGTGCTGGGGGGACAGGGTACGAGCAGTACTTC. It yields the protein CSAGGTGYEQYF.